This TCR beta chain comes out of a study of CD4+ T cells in melanoma. Study-level points and caveats: Diverse differentiation states were reported for melanoma neoantigen-specific CD4+ T cells.

About this clone itself: The antigen is undetermined.

The germline V gene has CDR1 SGHRS and CDR2 YFSETQ. Trimming removed 0 bases from V and 5 bases from J, with 14 bases in between. The CDR3 contains 15 residues. Produced via immunoSEQ multiplex PCR; TCRdb's table is partial and in-frame only. This sample yields about 140,000 clones, of which 85% to 95% are seen a single time; approximately 1.4% belongs to the top ten. The chain combines TRBV5-1 with TRBJ1-2; D is unclear. The sequence derives from a human donor with melanoma. CDR3 residues: CASSLAMEVGYGYTF. The CDR3 bases are TGCGCCAGCAGCTTGGCCATGGAGGTTGGGTATGGCTACACCTTC.